The rows below give T cell receptor beta chains drawn from one sample of a study of OX40 agonist ivuxolimab in advanced cancers. Sequencing used immunoSEQ multiplex PCR; TCRdb keeps in-frame clones, though not all of them. Here the sample spans 94,000 or so clones, about 84% being singletons. This specimen consisted of CD4+ or CD8+ T cells sorted from blood, obtained in a trial of the OX40 agonist ivuxolimab. These receptors were obtained from an adult with an advanced solid tumor such as melanoma, head and neck, liver or kidney cancer. The CDR3 runs from the conserved cysteine through the conserved F or W. The D gene is left open where the match is weak. A clone size is listed for some rows: how often the clone was seen (once, few, many), or a class if it is expanded.

v_gene,j_gene,abundance,d_gene,CDR3aa,CDR3nt
TRBV10-3,TRBJ2-7,.,.,CAISDFGYSYEQYF,TGTGCCATCAGTGACTTTGGTTACTCCTACGAGCAGTACTTC
TRBV7-9,TRBJ1-1,.,.,CASSLILQMNTEAFF,TGTGCCAGCAGCTTAATATTACAAATGAACACTGAAGCTTTCTTT
TRBV7-8,TRBJ1-6,.,.,CASSLVGSNSPLHF,TGTGCCAGCAGCTTAGTGGGAAGCAATTCACCCCTCCACTTT
TRBV6-5,TRBJ2-7,.,TRBD2,CASSYSAGGMYEQYF,TGTGCCAGCAGTTACTCGGCGGGGGGGATGTACGAGCAGTACTTC
TRBV7-2,TRBJ1-6,.,.,CASSLQGNSPLHF,TGTGCCAGCAGCTTACAGGGAAATTCACCCCTCCACTTT
TRBV28,TRBJ1-2,.,.,CASTAAGGANYGYTF,TGTGCCAGCACCGCCGCGGGGGGGGCTAACTATGGCTACACCTTC
TRBV5-1,TRBJ1-1,.,.,CASSLGVGREGEAFF,TGCGCCAGCAGCTTAGGGGTTGGCAGGGAGGGAGAAGCTTTCTTT
TRBV6-5,TRBJ2-1,.,TRBD2,CASSSSGIHNEQFF,TGTGCCAGCAGCTCCAGCGGGATCCACAATGAGCAGTTCTTC
TRBV11-2,TRBJ1-5,.,.,CASSSDDQPQHF,TGTGCCAGCAGCTCGGACGATCAGCCCCAGCATTTT
TRBV4-1,TRBJ2-2,.,.,CASSQDRAGELFF,TGCGCCAGCAGCCAAGATCGGGCCGGGGAGCTGTTTTTT
TRBV6-5,TRBJ1-2,.,.,CASSSRLAGYGYTF,TGTGCCAGCAGTTCCCGACTGGCCGGCTATGGCTACACCTTC
TRBV27,TRBJ2-1,.,TRBD2,CASSLTSGRVNEQFF,TGTGCCAGCAGTTTGACTAGCGGGAGAGTCAATGAGCAGTTCTTC
TRBV6-6,TRBJ2-2,once,.,CASINRVGTNTGELFF,TGTGCCAGCATCAACAGAGTGGGTACGAACACCGGGGAGCTGTTTTTT
TRBV2,TRBJ2-7,.,TRBD1,CASGTGKGEQYF,TGTGCCAGCGGGACAGGGAAGGGTGAGCAGTACTTC
TRBV27,TRBJ2-1,.,.,CASSSQQNEQFF,TGTGCCAGCAGTTCCCAACAAAATGAGCAGTTCTTC
TRBV13,TRBJ1-6,.,.,CASSKRDWGSPLHF,TGTGCCAGCAGTAAACGGGACTGGGGATCACCCCTCCACTTT
TRBV5-1,TRBJ2-3,once,.,CASSLYPESTDTQYF,TGCGCCAGCAGCTTGTATCCGGAGAGCACAGATACGCAGTATTTT